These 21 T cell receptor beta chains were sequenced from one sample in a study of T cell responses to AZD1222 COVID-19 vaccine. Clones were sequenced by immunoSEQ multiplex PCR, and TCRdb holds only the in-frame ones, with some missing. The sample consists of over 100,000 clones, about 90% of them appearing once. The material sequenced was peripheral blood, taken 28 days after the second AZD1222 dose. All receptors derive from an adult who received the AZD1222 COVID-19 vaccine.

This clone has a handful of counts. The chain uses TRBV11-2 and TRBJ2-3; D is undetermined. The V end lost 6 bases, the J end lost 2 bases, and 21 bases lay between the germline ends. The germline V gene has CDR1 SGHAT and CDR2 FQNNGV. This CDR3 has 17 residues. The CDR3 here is CASSLPSSVRATDTQYF. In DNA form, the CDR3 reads TGTGCCAGCAGTTTACCCTCCAGCGTCCGGGCCACAGATACGCAGTATTTT.

The DNA for the CDR3 is TGCGCCAGCAGCCAAGAGGGAGGGGGCTTGGCTTTCTTT. Translated: CASSQEGGGLAFF. The chain uses TRBV4-3 and TRBJ1-1; 7 bases are a match to TRBD1. Unmatched junction bases numbered 6, after V lost 0 bases and J lost 11 bases. This CDR3 has 13 residues. The germline V gene has CDR1 LGHNA and CDR2 YSLEER.

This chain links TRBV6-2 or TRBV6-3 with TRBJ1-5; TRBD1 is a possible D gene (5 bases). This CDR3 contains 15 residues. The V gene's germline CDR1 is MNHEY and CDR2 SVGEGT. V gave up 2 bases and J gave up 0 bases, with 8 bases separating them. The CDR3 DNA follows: TGTGCCAGCAGTTACCCCGGGGGTAGCAATCAGCCCCAGCATTTT. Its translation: CASSYPGGSNQPQHF.

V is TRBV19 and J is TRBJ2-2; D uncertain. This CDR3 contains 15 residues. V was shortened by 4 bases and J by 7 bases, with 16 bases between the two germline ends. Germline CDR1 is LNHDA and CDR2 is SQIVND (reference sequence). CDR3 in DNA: TGTGCCAGTAGTACCCGTTGGTCGAGCCACGGGGAGCTGTTTTTT. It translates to CASSTRWSSHGELFF.

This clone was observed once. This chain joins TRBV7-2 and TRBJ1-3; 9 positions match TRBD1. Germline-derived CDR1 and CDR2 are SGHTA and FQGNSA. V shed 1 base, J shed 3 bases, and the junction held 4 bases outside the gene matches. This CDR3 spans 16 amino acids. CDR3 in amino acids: CASSLGGQGGGNTIYF. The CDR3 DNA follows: TGTGCCAGCAGCTTAGGGGGACAGGGAGGTGGAAACACCATATATTTT.

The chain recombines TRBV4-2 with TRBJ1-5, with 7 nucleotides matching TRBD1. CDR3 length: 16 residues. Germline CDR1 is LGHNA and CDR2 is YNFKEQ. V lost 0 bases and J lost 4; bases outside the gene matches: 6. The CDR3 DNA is TGTGCCAGCAGCCAAGATGTCGGACAGGATAATCAGCCCCAGCATTTT. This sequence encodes CASSQDVGQDNQPQHF.

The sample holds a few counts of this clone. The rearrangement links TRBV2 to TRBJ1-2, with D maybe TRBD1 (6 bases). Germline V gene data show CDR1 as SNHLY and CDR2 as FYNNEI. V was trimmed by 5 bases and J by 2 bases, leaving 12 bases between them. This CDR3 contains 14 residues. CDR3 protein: CASSLWTANYGYTF. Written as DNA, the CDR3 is TGTGCCAGCAGTTTATGGACAGCAAACTATGGCTACACCTTC.

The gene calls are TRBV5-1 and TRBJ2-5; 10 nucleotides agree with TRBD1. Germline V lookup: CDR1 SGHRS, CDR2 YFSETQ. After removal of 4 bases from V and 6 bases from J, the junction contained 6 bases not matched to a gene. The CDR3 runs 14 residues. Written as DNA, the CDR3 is TGCGCCAGCAGCATAGGGACAGGGGAAAAGACCCAGTACTTC. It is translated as CASSIGTGEKTQYF.

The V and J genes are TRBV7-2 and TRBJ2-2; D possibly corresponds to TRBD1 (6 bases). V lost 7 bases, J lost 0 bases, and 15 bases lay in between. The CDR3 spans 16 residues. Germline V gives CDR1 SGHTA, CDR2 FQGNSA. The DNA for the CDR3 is TGTGCCAGCAACAACCGTCGGGACACGAACACCGGGGAGCTGTTTTTT. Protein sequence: CASNNRRDTNTGELFF.

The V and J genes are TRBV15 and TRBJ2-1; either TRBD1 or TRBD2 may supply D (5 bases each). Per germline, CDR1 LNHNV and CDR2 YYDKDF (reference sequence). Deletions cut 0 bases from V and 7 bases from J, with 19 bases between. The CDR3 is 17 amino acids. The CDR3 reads CATSRDRGPRSRNEQFF. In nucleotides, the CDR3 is TGTGCCACCAGCAGAGATCGGGGACCCCGGTCACGAAATGAGCAGTTCTTC.

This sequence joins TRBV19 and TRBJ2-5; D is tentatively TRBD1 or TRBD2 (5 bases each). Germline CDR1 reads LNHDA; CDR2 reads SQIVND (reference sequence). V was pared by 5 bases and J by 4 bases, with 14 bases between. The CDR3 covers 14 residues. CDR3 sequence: CASSFQRGGETQYF. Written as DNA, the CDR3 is TGTGCCAGTAGTTTTCAGAGGGGCGGAGAGACCCAGTACTTC.

CDR3: CASSPRPGVTQYF. The CDR3 DNA is TGTGCCAGCAGCCCCCGACCAGGGGTTACGCAGTATTTT. This chain connects TRBV7-2 to TRBJ2-3; perhaps TRBD1 as D (6 bases). The CDR3 is made up of 13 amino acids. Germline loops: CDR1 SGHTA, CDR2 FQGNSA. The V end lost 5 bases, the J end lost 8 bases, and 14 bases lay between the germline ends.

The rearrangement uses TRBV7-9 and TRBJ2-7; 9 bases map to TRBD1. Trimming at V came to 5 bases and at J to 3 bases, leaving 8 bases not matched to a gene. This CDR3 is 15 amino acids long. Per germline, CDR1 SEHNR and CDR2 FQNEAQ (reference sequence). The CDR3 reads CASSPPRTGDYEQYF. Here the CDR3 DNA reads TGTGCCAGCAGCCCCCCCCGGACAGGGGACTACGAGCAGTACTTC. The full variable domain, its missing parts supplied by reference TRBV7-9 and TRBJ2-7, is DTGVSQNPRHKITKRGQNVTFRCDPISEHNRLYWYRQTLGQGPEFLTYFQNEAQLEKSRLLSDRFSAERPKGSFSTLEIQRTEQGDSAMYLCASSPPRTGDYEQYFGPGTRLTVT.

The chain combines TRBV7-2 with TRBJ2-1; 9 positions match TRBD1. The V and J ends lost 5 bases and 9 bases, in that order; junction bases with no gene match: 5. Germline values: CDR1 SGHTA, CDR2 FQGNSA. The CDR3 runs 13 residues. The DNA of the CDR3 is TGTGCCAGCAGCAGGGACAGGGAGGCTGAGCAGTTCTTC. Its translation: CASSRDREAEQFF. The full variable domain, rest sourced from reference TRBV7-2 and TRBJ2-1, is GAGVSQSPSNKVTEKGKDVELRCDPISGHTALYWYRQSLGQGLEFLIYFQGNSAPDKSGLPSDRFSAERTGGSVSTLTIQRTQQEDSAVYLCASSRDREAEQFFGPGTRLTVL.

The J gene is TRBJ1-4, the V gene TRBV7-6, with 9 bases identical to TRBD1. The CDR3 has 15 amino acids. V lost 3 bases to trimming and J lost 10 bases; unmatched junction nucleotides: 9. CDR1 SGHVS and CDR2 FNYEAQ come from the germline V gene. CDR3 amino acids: CASSFRRDRVGKLFF. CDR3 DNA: TGTGCCAGCAGCTTCCGACGGGACAGGGTTGGAAAACTGTTTTTT.

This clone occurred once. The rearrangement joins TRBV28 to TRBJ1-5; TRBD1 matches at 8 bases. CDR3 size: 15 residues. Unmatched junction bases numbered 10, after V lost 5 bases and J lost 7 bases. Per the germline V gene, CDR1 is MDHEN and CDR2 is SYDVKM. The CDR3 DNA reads TGTGCCAGCAGTCTCGCTGCCAGGGGGCACCAGCCCCAGCATTTT. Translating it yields CASSLAARGHQPQHF.

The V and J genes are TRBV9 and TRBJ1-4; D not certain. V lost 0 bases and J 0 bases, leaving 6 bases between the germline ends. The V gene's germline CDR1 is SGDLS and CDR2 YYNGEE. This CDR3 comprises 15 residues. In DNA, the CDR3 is TGTGCCAGCAGCGTAGAGGGATCAACTAATGAAAAACTGTTTTTT. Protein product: CASSVEGSTNEKLFF.

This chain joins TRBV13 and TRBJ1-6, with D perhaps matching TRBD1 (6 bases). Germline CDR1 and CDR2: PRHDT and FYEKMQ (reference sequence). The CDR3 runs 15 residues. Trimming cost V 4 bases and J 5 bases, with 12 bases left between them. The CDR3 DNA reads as TGTGCCAGCAGCTGGGGGCCAGGAGATAATTCACCCCTCCACTTT. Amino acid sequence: CASSWGPGDNSPLHF.

CDR3 in amino acids: CAGGTGARFYEQYF. Written as DNA, the CDR3 is TGTGCCGGGGGGACAGGGGCGAGATTCTACGAGCAGTACTTC. This chain connects TRBV30 to TRBJ2-7; 10 bases align to TRBD1. The ends lost 8 bases at V and 3 bases at J; junction bases unmatched: 10. There are 14 residues in the CDR3. Germline V lookup: CDR1 GTSNPN, CDR2 SVGIG (reference sequence).

The CDR3 here is CASSAEGDTQYF. The CDR3 bases are TGTGCCAGCAGCGCGGAAGGAGATACGCAGTATTTT. This chain uses TRBV9 with TRBJ2-3; D unresolved. The CDR3 is 12 amino acids. The V gene's germline CDR1 is SGDLS and CDR2 YYNGEE. V was pared by 3 bases and J by 5 bases, with 7 bases between.

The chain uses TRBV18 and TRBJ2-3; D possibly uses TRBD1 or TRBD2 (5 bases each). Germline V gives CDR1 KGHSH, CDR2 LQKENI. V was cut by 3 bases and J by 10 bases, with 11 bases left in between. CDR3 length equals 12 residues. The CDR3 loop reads CASSPEGRAQYF. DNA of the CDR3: TGTGCCAGCTCACCTGAGGGACGGGCGCAGTATTTT.